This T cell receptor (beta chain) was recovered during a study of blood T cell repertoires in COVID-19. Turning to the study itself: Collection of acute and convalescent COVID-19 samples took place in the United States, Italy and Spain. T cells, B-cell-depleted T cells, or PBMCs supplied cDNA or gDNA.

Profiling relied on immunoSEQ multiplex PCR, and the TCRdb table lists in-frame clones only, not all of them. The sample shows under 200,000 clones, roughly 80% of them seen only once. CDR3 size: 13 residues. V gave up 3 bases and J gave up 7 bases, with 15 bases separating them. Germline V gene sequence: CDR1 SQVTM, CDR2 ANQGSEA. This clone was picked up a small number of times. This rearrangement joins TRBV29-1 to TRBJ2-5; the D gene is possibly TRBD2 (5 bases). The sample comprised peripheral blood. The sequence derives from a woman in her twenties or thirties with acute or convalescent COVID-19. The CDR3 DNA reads TGCAGCGTTGAGGAGGCGGTCAGGTGGACCCAGTACTTC. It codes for CSVEEAVRWTQYF.